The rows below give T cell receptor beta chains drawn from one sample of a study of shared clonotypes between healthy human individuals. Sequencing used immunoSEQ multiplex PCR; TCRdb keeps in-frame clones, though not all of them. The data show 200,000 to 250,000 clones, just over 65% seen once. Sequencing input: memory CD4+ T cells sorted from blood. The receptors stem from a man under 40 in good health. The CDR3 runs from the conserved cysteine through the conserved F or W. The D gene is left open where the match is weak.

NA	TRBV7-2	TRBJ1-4	CASSLAPQRGNEKLFF
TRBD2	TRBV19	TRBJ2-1	CASSIRRTGLAAYNEQFF
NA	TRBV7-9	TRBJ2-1	CASSRNRDHNEQFF
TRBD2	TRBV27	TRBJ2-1	CASRFSGRAWGSYNEQFF
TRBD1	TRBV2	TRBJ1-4	CASSVPGQTNEKLFF
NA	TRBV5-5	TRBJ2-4	CASSQDWDGDNIQYF
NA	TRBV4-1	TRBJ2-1	CASSQNIATDEQFF
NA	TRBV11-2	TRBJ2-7	CASSEPTGRIVAEQYF
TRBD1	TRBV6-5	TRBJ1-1	CASSFGTAQNTEAFF
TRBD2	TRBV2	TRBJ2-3	CASSDLTSGGTDTQYF
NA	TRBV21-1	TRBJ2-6	CASSKGVDSSGANVLTF
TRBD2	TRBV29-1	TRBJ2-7	CSVSGTSGSGEQYF
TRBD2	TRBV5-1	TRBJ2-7	CASSLRRVAGASEQYF
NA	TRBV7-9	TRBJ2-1	CASSLLGPYNEQFF
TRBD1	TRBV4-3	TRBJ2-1	CASSQDLRTGVRNEQFF
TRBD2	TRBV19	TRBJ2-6	CASSPGLAGVWANVLTF
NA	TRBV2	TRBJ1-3	CASRQDSGNTIYF
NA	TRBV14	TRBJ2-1	CASRPTGIDEQFF
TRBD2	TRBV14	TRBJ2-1	CASSQGTSRYNEQFF
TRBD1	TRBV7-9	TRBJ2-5	CASSPRQGLETQYF
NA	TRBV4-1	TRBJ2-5	CASSRSGYETQYF
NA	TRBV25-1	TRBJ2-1	CASSQLEGGGFYNEQFF
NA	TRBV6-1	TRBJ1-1	CASRMRGADTEAFF
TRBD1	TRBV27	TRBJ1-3	CASRSTGPRSGNTIYF
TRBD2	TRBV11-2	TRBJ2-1	CASSRGTSGSNEQFF
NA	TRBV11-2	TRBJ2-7	CASSRPGLASYEQYF
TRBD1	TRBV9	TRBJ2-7	CASSVAPGQNYEQYF
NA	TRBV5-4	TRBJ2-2	CASSSQVGNPGELFF
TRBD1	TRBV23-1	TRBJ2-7	CASSQTGTGLSEQYF
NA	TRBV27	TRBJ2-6	CASSLVAGRNSGANVLTF
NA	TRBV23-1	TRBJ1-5	CASSQSPQARPTRNQPQHF
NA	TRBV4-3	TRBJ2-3	CASSQDSAGGTDTQYF
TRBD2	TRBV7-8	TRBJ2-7	CASSFLAGAGEQYF
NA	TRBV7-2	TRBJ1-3	CASSLFYGNTIYF
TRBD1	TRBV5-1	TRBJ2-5	CASSLVTGGRETQYF
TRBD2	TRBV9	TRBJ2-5	CASSELAGGWETQYF
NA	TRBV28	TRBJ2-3	CASGTRGGGDTQYF
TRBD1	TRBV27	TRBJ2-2	CASSSGTGGGLKLFF
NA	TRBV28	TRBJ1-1	CASSPGLMVVEAFF
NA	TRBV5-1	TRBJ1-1	CASSLAGRGGGRGTEAFF
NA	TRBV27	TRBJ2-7	CASSRGQNYEQYF
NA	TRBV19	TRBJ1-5	CASRPRRGGSNQPQHF
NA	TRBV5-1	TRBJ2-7	CASSLTVQGTPFYEQYF
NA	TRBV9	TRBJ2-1	CASSVVMGGRMGSYNEQFF
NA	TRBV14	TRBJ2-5	CASSQDRPGLRRETQYF
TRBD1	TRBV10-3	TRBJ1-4	CAVGQGSEKLFF
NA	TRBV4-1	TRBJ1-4	CASSQAHDPVEKLFF
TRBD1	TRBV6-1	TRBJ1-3	CASRTGLGGNTIYF
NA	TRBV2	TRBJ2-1	CASSASGVSHNEQFF
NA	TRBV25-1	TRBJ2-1	CASKLDGQYVGEQFF
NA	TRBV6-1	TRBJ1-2	CASSEFTGPNYGYTF
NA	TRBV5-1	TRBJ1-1	CASGQYMNTEAFF
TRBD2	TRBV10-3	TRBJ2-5	CAIKNGTTQETQYF
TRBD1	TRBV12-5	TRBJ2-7	CASGLTVTGGGPYEQYF
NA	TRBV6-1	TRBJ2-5	CASSSTVGTQYF